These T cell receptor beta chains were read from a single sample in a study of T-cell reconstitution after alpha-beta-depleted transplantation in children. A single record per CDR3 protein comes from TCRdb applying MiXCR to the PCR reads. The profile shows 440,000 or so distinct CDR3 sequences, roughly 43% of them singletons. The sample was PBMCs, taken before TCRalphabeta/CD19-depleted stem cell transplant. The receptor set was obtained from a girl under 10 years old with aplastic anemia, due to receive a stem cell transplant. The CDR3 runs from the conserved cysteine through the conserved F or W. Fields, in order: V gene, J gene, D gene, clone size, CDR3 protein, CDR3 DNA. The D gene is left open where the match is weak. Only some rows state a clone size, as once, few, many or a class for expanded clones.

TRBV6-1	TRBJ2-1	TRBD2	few	CASSALAGGTRFF	TGTGCCAGCAGCGCTCTAGCGGGAGGGACTCGGTTCTTC
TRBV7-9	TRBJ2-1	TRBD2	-	CASSPEGLAGVNEQFF	TGTGCCAGCAGCCCCGAGGGACTAGCGGGAGTCAATGAGCAGTTCTTC
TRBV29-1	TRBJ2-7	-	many	CSVVRGESYEQYF	TGCAGCGTTGTAAGGGGGGAGTCCTACGAGCAGTACTTC
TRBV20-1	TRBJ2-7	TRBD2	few	CSARDTAGVNTYEQYF	TGCAGTGCTAGAGATACCGCGGGGGTCAACACCTACGAGCAGTACTTC
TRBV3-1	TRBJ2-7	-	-	CASSHHGQTGEQYF	TGTGCCAGCAGCCACCACGGACAGACAGGCGAGCAGTACTTC
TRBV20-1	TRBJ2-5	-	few	CSAREGREETQYF	TGCAGTGCTAGAGAGGGCAGGGAAGAGACCCAGTACTTC
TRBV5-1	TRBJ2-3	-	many	CASSASFRSTDTQYF	TGCGCCAGCAGCGCCTCGTTCAGGTCTACAGATACGCAGTATTTT
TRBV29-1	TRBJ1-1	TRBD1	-	CSVRDRVSGDTEAFF	TGCAGCGTCCGCGACAGGGTAAGCGGGGACACTGAAGCTTTCTTT
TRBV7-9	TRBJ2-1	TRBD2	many	CASSPLAGGFNEQFF	TGTGCCAGCAGCCCTCTAGCGGGAGGTTTCAATGAGCAGTTCTTC
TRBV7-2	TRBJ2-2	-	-	CASSLGVLETGELFF	TGTGCCAGCAGCTTAGGGGTCCTGGAGACCGGGGAGCTGTTTTTT
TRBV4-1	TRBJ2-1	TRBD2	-	CASSQEGRTSGGLYNEQFF	TGCGCCAGCAGCCAAGAAGGCCGTACTAGCGGGGGCCTTTACAATGAGCAGTTCTTC
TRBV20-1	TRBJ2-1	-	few	CSARDRGSGHNEQFF	TGCAGTGCTAGAGATCGGGGTAGCGGCCACAATGAGCAGTTCTTC
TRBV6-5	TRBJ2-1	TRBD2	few	CASSYRPPAGGHYNEQFF	TGTGCCAGCAGTTACCGTCCCCCAGCGGGGGGCCACTACAATGAGCAGTTCTTC
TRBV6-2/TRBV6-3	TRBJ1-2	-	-	CASSYSSPTYYGYTF	TGTGCCAGCAGTTACTCGAGTCCGACCTACTATGGCTACACCTTC
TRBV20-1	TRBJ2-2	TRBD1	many	CSALTGANTGELFF	TGCAGTGCTCTGACAGGGGCGAACACCGGGGAGCTGTTTTTT
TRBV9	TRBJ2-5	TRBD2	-	CASSVSGTYQETQYF	TGTGCCAGCAGCGTCAGCGGGACTTACCAAGAGACCCAGTACTTC
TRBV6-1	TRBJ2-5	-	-	CASRETGEGQETQYF	TGTGCCAGCAGAGAGACAGGGGAGGGTCAAGAGACCCAGTACTTC
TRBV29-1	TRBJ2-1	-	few	CSTGVHEQFF	TGCAGCACGGGCGTCCATGAGCAGTTCTTC
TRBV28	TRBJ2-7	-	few	CASSRVAYLGEQYF	TGTGCCAGCAGCCGGGTAGCCTACTTGGGCGAGCAGTACTTC
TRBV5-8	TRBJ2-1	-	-	CASSLYRANEQFF	TGTGCCAGCAGCTTGTATAGAGCGAATGAGCAGTTCTTC
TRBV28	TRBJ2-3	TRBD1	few	CASSLGTGGPDTQYF	TGTGCCAGCAGTTTAGGGACAGGGGGCCCAGATACGCAGTATTTT
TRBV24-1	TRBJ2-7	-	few	CATSDYRGQVQGIVEQYF	TGTGCCACCAGTGATTACCGGGGCCAAGTACAGGGAATCGTCGAGCAGTACTTC
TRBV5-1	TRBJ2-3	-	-	CASSFSGFPDTQYF	TGCGCCAGCAGCTTTTCTGGATTTCCAGATACGCAGTATTTT
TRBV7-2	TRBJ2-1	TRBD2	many	CASSLVLTSGRSGEQFF	TGTGCCAGCAGCTTAGTCCTGACTAGCGGGCGTTCGGGTGAGCAGTTCTTC
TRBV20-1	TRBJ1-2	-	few	CSARDRRYYGYTF	TGCAGTGCTAGAGATCGGCGGTACTATGGCTACACCTTC
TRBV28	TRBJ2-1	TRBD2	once	CASSSPSGGAGGSYNEQFF	TGTGCCAGCAGTTCCCCTAGCGGGGGGGCCGGTGGCTCCTACAATGAGCAGTTCTTC
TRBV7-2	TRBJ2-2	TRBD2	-	CASSRTSGGSNTGELFF	TGTGCCAGCAGTCGGACTAGCGGGGGCTCCAACACCGGGGAGCTGTTTTTT
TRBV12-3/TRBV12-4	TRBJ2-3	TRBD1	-	CASSYTGGRDTQYF	TGTGCCAGCAGCTACACAGGGGGCAGAGATACGCAGTATTTT
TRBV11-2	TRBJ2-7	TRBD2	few	CASSSSTSGTKEQYF	TGTGCCAGCAGCTCGTCTACTAGCGGGACTAAGGAGCAGTACTTC
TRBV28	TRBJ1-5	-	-	CASRRDGPQPQHF	TGTGCCAGCAGAAGGGACGGTCCTCAGCCCCAGCATTTT
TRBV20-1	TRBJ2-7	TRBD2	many	CSARGVGTSGYEQYF	TGCAGTGCTAGAGGGGTGGGGACTAGCGGCTACGAGCAGTACTTC
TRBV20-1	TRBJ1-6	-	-	CSARQSQGSYNSPLHF	TGCAGTGCTAGACAATCACAGGGCTCCTATAATTCACCCCTCCACTTT